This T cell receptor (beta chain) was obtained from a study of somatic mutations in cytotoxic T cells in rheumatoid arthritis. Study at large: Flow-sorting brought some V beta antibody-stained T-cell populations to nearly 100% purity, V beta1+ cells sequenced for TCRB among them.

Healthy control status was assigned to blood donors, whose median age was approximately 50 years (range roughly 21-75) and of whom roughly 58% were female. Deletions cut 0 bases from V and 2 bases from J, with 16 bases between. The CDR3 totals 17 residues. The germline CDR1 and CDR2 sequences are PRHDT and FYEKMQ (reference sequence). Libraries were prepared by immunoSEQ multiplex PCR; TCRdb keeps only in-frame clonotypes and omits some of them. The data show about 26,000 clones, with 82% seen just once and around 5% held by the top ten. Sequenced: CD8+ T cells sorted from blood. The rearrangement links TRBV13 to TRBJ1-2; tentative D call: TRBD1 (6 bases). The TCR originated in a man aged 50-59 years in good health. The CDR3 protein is CASSLGLTGTFNYGYTF. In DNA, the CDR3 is TGTGCCAGCAGCTTAGGCCTAACAGGGACATTCAACTATGGCTACACCTTC.